This T cell receptor beta chain originates from a study of T cell repertoires in cytomegalovirus infection. Across the study: Indicated by public TCR beta signatures were CMV infection and matching HLA type. General study points: Dominant in the ex vivo response were TCR beta clonotypes restricted by HLA-C and specific for CMV. Summed frequency of shared TCR beta families picked out CMV carriers who also had the relevant HLA.

TCRdb processed the reads anew with MiXCR; each CDR3 protein has one entry. The data contain 85,000 to 130,000 distinct CDR3 sequences, less than 25% of them singletons. Germline V gene sequence: CDR1 SGHVS, CDR2 FNYEAQ. This CDR3 spans 14 amino acids. Trimming stripped 1 base from V and 4 bases from J, with 8 bases between. This clonotype was seen many times. As yet, its antigen is unknown. The receptor was isolated from a human donor in good health (CMV status not recorded). Some clones in this sample may be carry-over from other donors' samples. Specimen: CD8+ T cells from PBMCs. The chain recombines TRBV7-6 with TRBJ2-1, with a possible D match to TRBD1 (6 bases). The CDR3 nucleotides are TGTGCCAGCAGCTTAGGGCAGGGGTACAATGAGCAGTTCTTC. Encoded protein: CASSLGQGYNEQFF.